This T cell receptor beta chain emerged from a study of blood T cell repertoires in COVID-19. Overall study context: The samples span acute and convalescent COVID-19 from the United States, Italy and Spain. PBMCs, B-cell-depleted T cells, or T cells provided the cDNA or gDNA that made up the material.

Germline V lookup: CDR1 MDHEN, CDR2 SYDVKM. V was pared by 7 bases and J by 7 bases, with 15 bases of the junction left unmatched. The CDR3 loop spans 15 amino acids. As handled by the study authors: Reference gene primer amplification gave nucleated cell count estimates. The method was immunoSEQ multiplex PCR; TCRdb's version includes in-frame clones alone and lacks a portion of them. V and J calls and clone size are those listed in that table; D and trimming were worked out from the DNA. The repertoire holds around 200,000 clones, with about 85% as singletons. Sequencing was performed on peripheral blood. The TCR comes from a woman of 80 years or more with acute or convalescent COVID-19. The rearrangement joins TRBV28 to TRBJ1-1, with 7 bases aligning to TRBD1. The CDR3 sequence is CASNLIHGQVGEAFF. DNA for the CDR3: TGTGCCAGCAATCTCATCCATGGACAGGTTGGTGAAGCTTTCTTT.